This passage covers 15 T cell receptor beta chains from one sample sequenced in a study of identical twins. TCRdb used MiXCR to reprocess the 5' RACE reads, holding one entry per CDR3 protein. Of approximately 600,000 distinct CDR3 sequences listed, more than 9% were seen once; the top ten hold 2.5% to 3.5%. This sample was also put to use in a study of yellow fever vaccine responses in identical twins.

Input material: PBMCs. The receptors here all came from a woman in her late teens or twenties in good health.

This clonotype came up many times. The V and J genes are TRBV10-3 and TRBJ1-4; possibly TRBD1 for D (5 bases). Trimming took 6 bases from V and 8 from J, leaving 10 bases between them. There are 12 residues in the CDR3. The germline V gene encodes CDR1 ENHRY and CDR2 SYGVKD. CDR3 region: CAISRDGEKLFF. CDR3 nucleotides: TGTGCCATCAGCCGGGACGGCGAAAAACTGTTTTTT.

This clonotype showed up just a few times. V is TRBV5-5 and J is TRBJ2-7; D remains ambiguous. V shed 2 bases and J shed 2 bases, with 17 bases lying between them. The germline V gene encodes CDR1 SGHKS and CDR2 YYEKEE (reference sequence). CDR3 length: 16 residues. CDR3 DNA sequence: TGTGCCAGCAGCTTTCAGTCCGTCGGGTTAACCTACGAGCAGTACTTC. Translating gives CASSFQSVGLTYEQYF. The entire variable domain, with the rest obtained from reference TRBV5-5 and TRBJ2-7, is as follows: DAGVTQSPTHLIKTRGQQVTLRCSPISGHKSVSWYQQVLGQGPQFIFQYYEKEERGRGNFPDRFSARQFPNYSSELNVNALLLGDSALYLCASSFQSVGLTYEQYFGPGTRLTVT.

This clonotype appeared many times. The rearrangement links TRBV28 to TRBJ1-4, with D tentatively TRBD1 (5 bases). The CDR3 contains 11 residues. Germline values: CDR1 MDHEN, CDR2 SYDVKM. The V end was cut by 4 bases, the J end by 16 bases, with 13 bases between. CDR3 in amino acids: CASSSPTVWFF. The CDR3 DNA sequence: TGTGCCAGCAGTTCACCGACAGTTTGGTTTTTT. Supplemented by reference TRBV28 and TRBJ1-4, the full variable domain reads DVKVTQSSRYLVKRTGEKVFLECVQDMDHENMFWYRQDPGLGLRLIYFSYDVKMKEKGDIPEGYSVSREKKERFSLILESASTNQTSMYLCASSSPTVWFFGSGTQLSVL.

The rearrangement joins TRBV4-1 to TRBJ2-5, with D possibly being TRBD2 (5 bases). Germline V CDR1 and CDR2: MGHRA, YSYEKL. V lost 4 bases and J 1 base, leaving 28 bases between the germline ends. CDR3 length: 20 residues. The CDR3 DNA reads TGCGCCAGCAGCCCCCTGGGAGATCCACAACCTTTTCAACCCCAAGAGACCCAGTACTTC. Its protein product is CASSPLGDPQPFQPQETQYF.

This sequence joins TRBV20-1 and TRBJ2-1; D gene ambiguous. The CDR3 runs to 16 residues. The V and J ends lost 5 bases and 4 bases respectively, with 21 bases between them. The germline gives CDR1 DFQATT, CDR2 SNEGSKA (reference sequence). The CDR3 loop reads CSAPTWVNVGYNEQFF. CDR3 DNA: TGCAGTGCTCCCACGTGGGTCAACGTTGGGTACAATGAGCAGTTCTTC.

This clonotype was counted between two and nine times. The chain joins TRBV6-5 to TRBJ2-7; 11 nucleotides line up with TRBD1. Germline V gene lookup returns CDR1 MNHEY and CDR2 SVGAGI. This CDR3 comprises 15 residues. V lost 2 bases and J lost 4; bases outside the gene matches: 4. CDR3 sequence: CASSYRDRGRYEQYF. The CDR3 coding sequence is TGTGCCAGCAGTTACCGGGACAGGGGGAGGTACGAGCAGTACTTC.

This clonotype was counted at least ten times. This chain uses TRBV4-3 with TRBJ2-6, with D perhaps TRBD2 (5 bases). Trimming removed 1 base from V and 2 bases from J, with 9 bases in between. This CDR3 is 16 amino acids long. Germline-derived CDR1 and CDR2 are LGHNA and YSLEER. The CDR3 reads CASSQVAGAGANVLTF. The DNA for the CDR3 is TGCGCCAGCAGCCAAGTTGCGGGCGCTGGGGCCAACGTCCTGACTTTC.

This clonotype turned up a few times. The gene calls are TRBV7-9 and TRBJ2-7; TRBD2 is a possible D gene (5 bases). Germline V gives CDR1 SEHNR, CDR2 FQNEAQ (reference sequence). This CDR3 is built from 12 residues. The V and J ends lost 5 bases and 6 bases respectively, with 11 bases between them. The CDR3 sequence: CASSRGEVEQYF. The CDR3 coding sequence is TGTGCCAGCAGCCGGGGAGAGGTCGAGCAGTACTTC.

The table lists this clonotype with a few counts. The chain carries TRBV5-4 and TRBJ1-6; 9 nucleotides agree with TRBD1. Germline V lookup: CDR1 SGHNT, CDR2 YYREEE (reference sequence). The CDR3 consists of 14 residues. Germline trimming cut 2 bases from V and 10 bases from J; bases unmatched to any gene: 4. The CDR3 sequence is CASSFGTGSSPLHF. The CDR3 bases are TGTGCCAGCAGCTTCGGGACAGGGTCCTCACCCCTCCACTTT. The full variable domain, rest sourced from reference TRBV5-4 and TRBJ1-6, is ETGVTQSPTHLIKTRGQQVTLRCSSQSGHNTVSWYQQALGQGPQFIFQYYREEENGRGNFPPRFSGLQFPNYSSELNVNALELDDSALYLCASSFGTGSSPLHFGNGTRLTVT.

In its sample, this clonotype was seen a few times. The chain joins TRBV10-3 to TRBJ2-3; D perhaps matches TRBD2 (5 bases). V was pared by 10 bases and J by 6 bases, with 14 bases between. Germline V gene data show CDR1 as ENHRY and CDR2 as SYGVKD. This CDR3 has 12 amino acids. In DNA form, the CDR3 reads TGTGCCACCCGGCCCGGGGAGGATACGCAGTATTTT. Its translation: CATRPGEDTQYF.

This clonotype was seen at least ten times. The genes are TRBV4-3 and TRBJ2-1; 12 bases line up with TRBD2. The ends lost 0 bases at V and 6 bases at J; junction bases unmatched: 3. The CDR3 runs to 16 residues. Per germline, CDR1 LGHNA and CDR2 YSLEER. The CDR3 reads CASSQDGLAGSNEQFF. The CDR3 nucleotides read TGCGCCAGCAGCCAAGATGGACTAGCGGGATCCAATGAGCAGTTCTTC.

For this clonotype: A read error may be the cause here, since a much bigger clone is one base away. The V and J genes are TRBV12-3 or TRBV12-4 and TRBJ2-1; perhaps TRBD2 as D (5 bases). The closer fit of TRBJ2-7 to the DNA end suggests the J call may be wrong. CDR3 size: 11 residues. In DNA, the CDR3 is TGTGCCAGCAGTCCCCGGGGTGAGCAGTACTTC. Protein: CASSPRGEQYF.

This clonotype was counted only a few times. J is TRBJ2-1 and V is TRBV5-1, with 9 bases identical to TRBD1. Per germline, CDR1 SGHRS and CDR2 YFSETQ. With 0 bases clipped from V and 2 bases from J, the junction kept 9 bases outside the gene matches. The CDR3 extends over 18 amino acids. The CDR3 coding sequence is TGCGCCAGCAGCTTGGCCATACTAACAGGGGGCGCCTACAATGAGCAGTTCTTC. Translated, it gives CASSLAILTGGAYNEQFF.

This clonotype came up many times. The rearrangement links TRBV20-1 to TRBJ2-7, with 12 nucleotides matching TRBD1. Germline V lookup: CDR1 DFQATT, CDR2 SNEGSKA (reference sequence). CDR3 length: 15 amino acids. J lost 4 bases, V lost 0 bases, and 4 bases had no gene match. The CDR3 loop is CSARDLGQGAYEQYF. The CDR3 nucleotides are TGCAGTGCTAGAGATCTGGGACAGGGGGCTTACGAGCAGTACTTC.

The table lists this clonotype with many counts. The J gene is TRBJ2-3, the V gene TRBV29-1, with D possibly being TRBD2 (7 bases). V gave up 1 base and J gave up 2 bases, with 13 bases separating them. This CDR3 is 15 amino acids long. CDR1 SQVTM and CDR2 ANQGSEA come from the germline V gene. CDR3 sequence (DNA): TGCAGCGTTGAAGGTGGGAGGGGGTCCACAGATACGCAGTATTTT. Encoded protein: CSVEGGRGSTDTQYF.